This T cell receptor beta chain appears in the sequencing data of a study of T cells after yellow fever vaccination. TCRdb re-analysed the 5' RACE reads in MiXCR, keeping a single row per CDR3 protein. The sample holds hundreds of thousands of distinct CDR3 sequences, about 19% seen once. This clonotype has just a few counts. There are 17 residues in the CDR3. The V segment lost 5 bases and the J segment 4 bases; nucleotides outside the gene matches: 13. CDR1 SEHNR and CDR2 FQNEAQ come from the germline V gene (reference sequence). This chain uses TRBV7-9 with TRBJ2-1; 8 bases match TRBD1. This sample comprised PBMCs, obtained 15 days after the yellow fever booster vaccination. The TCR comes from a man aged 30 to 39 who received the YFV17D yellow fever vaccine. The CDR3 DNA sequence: TGTGCCAGCAGCCCACAGGGGGACGGGATGAGTTACAATGAGCAGTTCTTC. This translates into CASSPQGDGMSYNEQFF. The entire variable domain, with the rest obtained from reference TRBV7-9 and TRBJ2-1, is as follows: DTGVSQNPRHKITKRGQNVTFRCDPISEHNRLYWYRQTLGQGPEFLTYFQNEAQLEKSRLLSDRFSAERPKGSFSTLEIQRTEQGDSAMYLCASSPQGDGMSYNEQFFGPGTRLTVL.